The clone carrying this T cell receptor (beta chain) occurred once. Its antigen is undetermined. Clones were sequenced by immunoSEQ multiplex PCR, and TCRdb holds only the in-frame ones, with some missing. This table holds about 59,000 clones, approximately 94% found once. The junction had 6 bases not matched to a gene; V was cut back by 1 base and J by 8 bases. The length of the CDR3 is 14 residues. CDR1 is SGHDT and CDR2 is YYEEEE in the germline V gene. This record belongs to a study of graft-versus-host responses after intestinal transplantation. For the study at large: Isolated intestinal, liver-intestinal, or multivisceral transplants had been given to the recipients. Tacrolimus and steroids were given for 2 to 4 years to all recipients after anti-thymocyte globulin induction.

Overall study results and limits: Early post-transplant HvG declines were associated with peak circulating GvH clone levels.

This chain connects TRBV5-6 to TRBJ2-4; TRBD2 matches at 7 bases. The receptor's source is a human donor who was the organ donor for an intestinal transplant. The material was unstimulated CD4+ T cells sorted from spleen or lymph node cells, obtained before transplant. Written as DNA, the CDR3 is TGTGCCAGCAGCTTGCCGGGGGAGGGGTACATTCAGTACTTC. This gives the protein CASSLPGEGYIQYF.